This T cell receptor (beta chain) was observed in a study of blood T cell repertoires in COVID-19. Germline V gene sequence: CDR1 SGHDN, CDR2 FVKESK. The CDR3 sequence is 13 residues long. V gave up 4 bases and J gave up 4 bases, with 8 bases separating them. The method was immunoSEQ multiplex PCR; TCRdb's version includes in-frame clones alone and lacks a portion of them. The top ten clones hold less than 6% of a sample with a few hundred thousand clones, roughly 87% of them seen once. Symptom resolution, clearance, or two negative PCRs marked donors in Cohort 3 as recovered. Source material: PBMCs or T cells enriched from blood (not recorded which). This chain connects TRBV14 to TRBJ1-3; no reliable D call. This TCR came from a woman in her twenties or thirties who had recovered from COVID-19. The CDR3 nucleotides are TGTGCCAGCAGCCCAACGGGAGGAAACACCATATATTTT. Its translation: CASSPTGGNTIYF.